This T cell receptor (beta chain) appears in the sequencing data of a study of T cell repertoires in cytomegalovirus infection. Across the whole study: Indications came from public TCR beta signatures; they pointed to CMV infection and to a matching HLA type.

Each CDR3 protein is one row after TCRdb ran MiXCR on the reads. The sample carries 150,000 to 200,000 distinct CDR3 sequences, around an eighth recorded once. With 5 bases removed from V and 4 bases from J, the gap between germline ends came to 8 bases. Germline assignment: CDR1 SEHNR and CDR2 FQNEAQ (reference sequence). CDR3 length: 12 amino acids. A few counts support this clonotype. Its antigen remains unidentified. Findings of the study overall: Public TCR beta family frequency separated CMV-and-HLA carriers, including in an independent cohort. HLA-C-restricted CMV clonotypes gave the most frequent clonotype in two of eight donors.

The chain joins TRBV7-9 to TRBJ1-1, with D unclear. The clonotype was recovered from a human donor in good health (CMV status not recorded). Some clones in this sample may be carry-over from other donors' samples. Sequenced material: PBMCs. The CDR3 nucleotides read TGTGCCAGCAGCCTGGACTTCACTGAAGCTTTCTTT. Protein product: CASSLDFTEAFF.